Following are 5 T cell receptor beta chains from one sample sequenced in a study of blood T cell repertoires in COVID-19. Profiling relied on immunoSEQ multiplex PCR, and the TCRdb table lists in-frame clones only, not all of them. The table records 40,000 to 50,000 clones, roughly 90% of them present only once. The source material was peripheral blood. The receptors here all came from a man aged 50 to 60 with active COVID-19.

This chain connects TRBV10-3 to TRBJ1-1, with unresolved D. Trimming took off 2 bases at V and 5 bases at J, with 3 bases between the two ends. The CDR3 sequence is 11 residues long. Germline-derived CDR1 and CDR2 are ENHRY and SYGVKD. The CDR3 protein is CAISEQTEAFF. Here the CDR3 DNA reads TGTGCCATCAGTGAGCAGACTGAAGCTTTCTTT.

This rearrangement joins TRBV27 to TRBJ1-6, with a possible D match to TRBD1 (5 bases). Looked up from germline, CDR1 is MNHEY and CDR2 is SMNVEV (reference sequence). The germline V and J ends were trimmed by 7 bases and 7 bases, with 11 bases remaining between them. The CDR3 has 13 amino acids. The CDR3 bases are TGTGCCAGCACCGGGACTCAAAATTCACCCCTCCACTTT. This gives the protein CASTGTQNSPLHF.

This sequence joins TRBV19 and TRBJ2-2; 11 bases align to TRBD1. The V gene's germline CDR1 is LNHDA and CDR2 SQIVND (reference sequence). With 3 bases clipped from V and 5 bases from J, the junction kept 8 bases outside the gene matches. The CDR3 has 17 residues. The CDR3 sequence is CASSISAGTGGTGELFF. The CDR3 region has the DNA TGTGCCAGTAGTATCTCCGCCGGGACAGGGGGAACCGGGGAGCTGTTTTTT.

This clone was counted many times. The J gene is TRBJ2-3, the V gene TRBV27; tentatively, D is TRBD1 (5 bases). CDR1 and CDR2 (germline): MNHEY, SMNVEV (reference sequence). The CDR3 spans 14 residues. Trimming took off 5 bases at V and 2 bases at J, with 11 bases between the two ends. The CDR3: CASSPGITTDTQYF. CDR3 in DNA: TGTGCCAGCAGTCCAGGGATTACCACAGATACGCAGTATTTT.

The V call is TRBV6-1, the J call TRBJ2-7; 10 nucleotides line up with TRBD1. The CDR3 totals 15 residues. The V and J ends lost 2 bases and 2 bases, in that order; junction bases with no gene match: 3. Germline assignment: CDR1 MNHNS and CDR2 SASEGT. CDR3 nucleotide sequence: TGTGCCAGCAGTGAACGTGGGACAGGGGCCTACGAGCAGTACTTC. Translated: CASSERGTGAYEQYF.